This T cell receptor beta chain was observed in a study of identical twins. Study results and limitations: There was an excess of low generation probability in the out-of-frame alpha sequences that twins shared.

The cDNA had a unique molecular identifier and a template-switch universal primer site. Via MiXCR, TCRdb re-called the 5' RACE reads, giving one row per CDR3 protein. The table lists around 250,000 distinct CDR3 sequences, over 9.5% of them singletons. Comments on this clonotype: No antigen is known for it.

The CDR3 runs to 13 residues. With 7 bases clipped from V and 4 bases from J, the junction kept 9 bases outside the gene matches. Germline CDR1 SQVTM, CDR2 ANQGSEA. The sample was also linked to a second study, of yellow fever vaccine responses in identical twins.

The sequenced sample consisted of memory (CD45RO+) T cells sorted from blood. The clonotype originates from a woman between 18 and 29 years old in good health. The chain couples TRBV29-1 to TRBJ1-2; TRBD1 agrees at 7 bases. The CDR3 DNA follows: TGCAGCGGGAAGACAGGGTCGGGCTATGGCTACACCTTC. The encoded protein is CSGKTGSGYGYTF. The full variable domain, with the rest looked up from reference TRBV29-1 and TRBJ1-2, is SAVISQKPSRDICQRGTSLTIQCQVDSQVTMMFWYRQQPGQSLTLIATANQGSEATYESGFVIDKFPISRPNLTFSTLTVSNMSPEDSSIYLCSGKTGSGYGYTFGSGTRLTVV.